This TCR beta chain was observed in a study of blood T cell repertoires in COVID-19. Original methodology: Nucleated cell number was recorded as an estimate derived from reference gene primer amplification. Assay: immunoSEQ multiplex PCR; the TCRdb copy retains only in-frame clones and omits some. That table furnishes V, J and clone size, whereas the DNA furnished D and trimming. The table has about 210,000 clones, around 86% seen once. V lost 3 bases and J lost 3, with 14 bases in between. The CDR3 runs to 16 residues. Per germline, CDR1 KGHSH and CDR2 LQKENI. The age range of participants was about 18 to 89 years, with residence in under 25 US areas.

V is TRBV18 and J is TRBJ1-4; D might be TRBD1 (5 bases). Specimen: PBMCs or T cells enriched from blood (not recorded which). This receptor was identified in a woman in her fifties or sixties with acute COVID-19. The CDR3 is CASSPLPGFSNEKLFF. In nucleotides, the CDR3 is TGTGCCAGCTCACCTTTACCAGGGTTCTCTAATGAAAAACTGTTTTTT.